A few counts support the clone carrying this TCR beta chain. The data stem from a study of regulatory T cells in long-lasting Graves disease. Germline V gives CDR1 LGHDT, CDR2 YNNKEL (reference sequence). The CDR3 consists of 15 residues. Trimming at V came to 0 bases and at J to 6 bases, leaving 7 bases not matched to a gene. Specified time point: persistent/refractory GD, antithyroid drugs over 5 years with positive TRAb. Construction of the TCR library relied on RNA isolated from PBMCs. The authors built TCR beta libraries using iRepertoire HTBI primers and Arm-PCR of CDR3 regions. TCRdb re-called the multiplex PCR reads with MiXCR, one entry per CDR3 protein. The sample carries 700,000 or so distinct CDR3 sequences, approximately 29% recorded once.

The chain combines TRBV3-1 with TRBJ2-5, with 7 bases that match TRBD2. The specimen comprised peripheral blood mononuclear cells (PBMCs), sampled when the disease was refractory, from a patient treated with antithyroid drugs. The clonotype was recovered from a female donor with Graves disease. In DNA form, the CDR3 reads TGTGCCAGCAGCCAAGACAATACGCGGGAGAAGACCCAGTACTTC. Its translation: CASSQDNTREKTQYF.